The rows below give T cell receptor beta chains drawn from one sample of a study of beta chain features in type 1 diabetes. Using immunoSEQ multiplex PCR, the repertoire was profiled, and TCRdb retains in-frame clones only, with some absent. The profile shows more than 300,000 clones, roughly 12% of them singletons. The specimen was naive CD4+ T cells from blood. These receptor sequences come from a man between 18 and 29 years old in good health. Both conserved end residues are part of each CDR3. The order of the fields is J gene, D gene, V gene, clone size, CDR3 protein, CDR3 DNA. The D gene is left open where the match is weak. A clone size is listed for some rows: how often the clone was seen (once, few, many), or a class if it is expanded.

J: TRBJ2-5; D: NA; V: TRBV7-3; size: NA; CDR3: CASSLAREETQYF; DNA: TGTGCCAGCAGCTTAGCCAGGGAAGAGACCCAGTACTTC
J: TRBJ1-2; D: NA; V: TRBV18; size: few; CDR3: CASSPEQGRIPYGYTF; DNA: TGTGCCAGCTCACCCGAACAGGGTCGAATACCCTATGGCTACACCTTC
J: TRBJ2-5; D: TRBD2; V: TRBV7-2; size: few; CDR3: CASSLVAGRQETQYF; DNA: TGTGCCAGCAGCTTAGTAGCGGGGCGACAAGAGACCCAGTACTTC
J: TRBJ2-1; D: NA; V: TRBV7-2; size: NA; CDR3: CASSFNRVGEQFF; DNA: TGTGCCAGCAGTTTTAACAGGGTTGGTGAGCAGTTCTTC
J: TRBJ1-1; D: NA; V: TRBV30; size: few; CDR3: CAWSATGGGTEAFF; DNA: TGTGCCTGGAGTGCCACGGGGGGCGGCACTGAAGCTTTCTTT
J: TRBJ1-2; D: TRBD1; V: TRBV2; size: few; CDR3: CASSVDRLGYGYTF; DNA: TGTGCCAGCAGCGTGGACAGGCTGGGCTATGGCTACACCTTC
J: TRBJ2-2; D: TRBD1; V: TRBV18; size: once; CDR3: CASSPMGQGNTGELFF; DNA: TGTGCCAGCTCACCTATGGGACAGGGTAACACCGGGGAGCTGTTTTTT
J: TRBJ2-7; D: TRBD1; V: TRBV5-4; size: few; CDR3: CASSAGTGENYEQYF; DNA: TGTGCCAGCAGCGCGGGGACAGGGGAAAACTACGAGCAGTACTTC
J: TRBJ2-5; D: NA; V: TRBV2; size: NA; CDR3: CASSAAQLRTQYF; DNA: TGTGCCAGCAGTGCGGCACAGTTACGGACCCAGTACTTC
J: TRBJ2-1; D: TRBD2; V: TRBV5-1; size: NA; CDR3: CASSLLGHGEGEQFF; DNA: TGCGCCAGCAGCCTCCTGGGGCACGGGGAGGGTGAGCAGTTCTTC
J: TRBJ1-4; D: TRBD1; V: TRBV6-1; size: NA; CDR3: CASRGQRKLFF; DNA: TGTGCCAGTAGGGGACAGCGAAAACTGTTTTTT
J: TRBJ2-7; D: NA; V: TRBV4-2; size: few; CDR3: CASSQDRDYAYEQYF; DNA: TGTGCCAGCAGCCAAGACCGAGACTACGCCTACGAGCAGTACTTC
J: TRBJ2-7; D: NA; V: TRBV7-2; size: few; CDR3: CASSLMASSYEQYF; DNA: TGTGCCAGCAGCTTAATGGCAAGCTCCTACGAGCAGTACTTC
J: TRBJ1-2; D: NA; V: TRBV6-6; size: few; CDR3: CASRGGGDYGYTF; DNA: TGTGCCAGCAGGGGGGGTGGTGACTATGGCTACACCTTC
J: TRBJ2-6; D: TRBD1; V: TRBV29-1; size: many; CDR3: CSVEGTGNSGANVLTF; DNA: TGCAGCGTTGAAGGGACAGGCAACTCTGGGGCCAACGTCCTGACTTTC
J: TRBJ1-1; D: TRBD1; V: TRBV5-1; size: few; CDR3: CASSSLTGQVVNTEAFF; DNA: TGCGCCAGCAGCTCCCTAACTGGACAGGTTGTGAACACTGAAGCTTTCTTT
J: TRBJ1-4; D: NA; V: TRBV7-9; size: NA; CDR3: CASSFRSTNEKLFF; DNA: TGTGCCAGCAGCTTCCGGTCAACTAATGAAAAACTGTTTTTT
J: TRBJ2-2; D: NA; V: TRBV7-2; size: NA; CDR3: CASSLNTGELFF; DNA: TGTGCCAGCAGCCTGAACACCGGGGAGCTGTTTTTT
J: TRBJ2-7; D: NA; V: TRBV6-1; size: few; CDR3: CASSRRGPSYEQYF; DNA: TGTGCCAGCAGTAGAAGAGGGCCATCCTACGAGCAGTACTTC
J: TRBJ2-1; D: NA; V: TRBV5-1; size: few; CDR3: CASSLVRGPYNEQFF; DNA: TGCGCCAGCAGCTTGGTGCGGGGTCCCTACAATGAGCAGTTCTTC
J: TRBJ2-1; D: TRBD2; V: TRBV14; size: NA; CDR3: CASSQAGLVSYNEQFF; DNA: TGTGCCAGCAGCCAAGCGGGACTAGTCTCCTACAATGAGCAGTTCTTC
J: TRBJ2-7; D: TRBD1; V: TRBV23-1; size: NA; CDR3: CASSQHPARGLPRGNEQYF; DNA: TGCGCCAGCAGTCAGCACCCGGCCAGGGGGCTGCCGAGGGGGAACGAGCAGTACTTC
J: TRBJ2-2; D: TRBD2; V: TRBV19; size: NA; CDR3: CASSIFASGNTGELFF; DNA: TGTGCCAGTAGTATTTTTGCTAGCGGGAACACCGGGGAGCTGTTTTTT
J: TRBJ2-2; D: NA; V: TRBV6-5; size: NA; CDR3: CASTWGRVNTGELFF; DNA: TGTGCCAGCACTTGGGGCAGGGTTAACACCGGGGAGCTGTTTTTT
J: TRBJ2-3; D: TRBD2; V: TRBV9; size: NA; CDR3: CASSPTPTSGSTDTQYF; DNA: TGTGCCAGCAGCCCCACCCCGACTAGCGGGAGCACAGATACGCAGTATTTT
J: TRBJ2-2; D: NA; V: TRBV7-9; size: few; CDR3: CASSLMASGELFF; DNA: TGTGCCAGCAGCTTAATGGCTTCCGGGGAGCTGTTTTTT
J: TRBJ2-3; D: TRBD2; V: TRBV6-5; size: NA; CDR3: CASSYRLAGDTQYF; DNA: TGTGCCAGCAGTTACCGACTAGCCGGAGATACGCAGTATTTT
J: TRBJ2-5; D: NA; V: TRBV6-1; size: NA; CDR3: CAARRPQETQYF; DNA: TGTGCCGCGCGGCGTCCCCAAGAGACCCAGTACTTC
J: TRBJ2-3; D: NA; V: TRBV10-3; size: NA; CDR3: CAIRGHSPDTQYF; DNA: TGTGCCATCCGAGGGCATTCCCCCGATACGCAGTATTTT
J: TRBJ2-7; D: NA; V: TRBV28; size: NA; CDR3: CASSLVGRGYEQYF; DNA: TGTGCCAGCAGTTTAGTTGGCAGGGGCTACGAGCAGTACTTC
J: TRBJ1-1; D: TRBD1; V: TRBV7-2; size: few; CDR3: CASSLSGTGVEAFF; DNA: TGTGCCAGCAGCTTATCCGGGACAGGAGTAGAAGCTTTCTTT
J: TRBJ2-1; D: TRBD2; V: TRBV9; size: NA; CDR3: CASSNVAGGPSYNEQFF; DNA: TGTGCCAGCAGCAACGTAGCGGGGGGACCCTCCTACAATGAGCAGTTCTTC
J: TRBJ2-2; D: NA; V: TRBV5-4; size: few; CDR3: CASSITGELFF; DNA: TGTGCCAGCAGCATAACCGGGGAGCTGTTTTTT
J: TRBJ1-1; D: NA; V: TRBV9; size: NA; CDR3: CASSVETLNTEAFF; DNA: TGTGCCAGCAGCGTAGAGACATTGAACACTGAAGCTTTCTTT
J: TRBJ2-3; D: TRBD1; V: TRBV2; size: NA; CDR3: CASRGGQGADTQYF; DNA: TGTGCCAGCAGGGGGGGACAGGGGGCTGATACGCAGTATTTT
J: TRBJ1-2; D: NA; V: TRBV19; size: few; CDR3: CASSSGGEVANYGYTF; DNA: TGTGCCAGTAGTTCCGGGGGAGAGGTAGCTAACTATGGCTACACCTTC
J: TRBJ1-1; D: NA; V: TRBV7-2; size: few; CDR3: CASSRGGTEAFF; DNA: TGTGCCAGCAGCAGGGGTGGCACTGAAGCTTTCTTT
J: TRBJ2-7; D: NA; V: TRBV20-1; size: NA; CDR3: CSARSGEQYF; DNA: TGCAGTGCTAGAAGCGGCGAGCAGTACTTC
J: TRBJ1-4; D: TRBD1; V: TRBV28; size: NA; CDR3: CASRDRDEKLFF; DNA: TGTGCCAGCCGCGACAGGGATGAAAAACTGTTTTTT
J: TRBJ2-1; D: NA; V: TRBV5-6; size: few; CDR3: CASRPSTHSYNEQFF; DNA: TGTGCCAGCAGGCCGAGCACGCACTCCTACAATGAGCAGTTCTTC
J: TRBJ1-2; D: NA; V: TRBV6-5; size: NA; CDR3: CATSGVANYGYTF; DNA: TGTGCCACCTCGGGGGTAGCTAACTATGGCTACACCTTC
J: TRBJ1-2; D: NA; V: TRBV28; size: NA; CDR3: CASSLDSHGYTF; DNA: TGTGCCAGCAGTTTGGACAGTCATGGCTACACCTTC
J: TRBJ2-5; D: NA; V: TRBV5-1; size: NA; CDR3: CASSLAVPRETQYF; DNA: TGCGCCAGCAGCTTGGCGGTTCCGCGGGAGACCCAGTACTTC
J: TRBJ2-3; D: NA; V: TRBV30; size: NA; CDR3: CAWSVGGGTQYF; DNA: TGTGCCTGGAGTGTAGGTGGAGGGACGCAGTATTTT
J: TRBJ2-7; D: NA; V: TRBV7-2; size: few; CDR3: CASSLWAQVSYEQYF; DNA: TGTGCCAGCAGCTTATGGGCGCAAGTCTCCTACGAGCAGTACTTC
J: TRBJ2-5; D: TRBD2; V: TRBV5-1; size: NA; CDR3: CASSLDSLAGVETQYF; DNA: TGCGCCAGCAGCTTGGATAGTCTAGCGGGGGTGGAGACCCAGTACTTC
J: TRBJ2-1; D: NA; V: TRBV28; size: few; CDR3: CASSWGRNEQFF; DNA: TGTGCCAGCAGTTGGGGGAGGAATGAGCAGTTCTTC